The T cell receptor (beta chain) described here comes from a study of radiation and T cells in renal cell carcinoma. As to time point: baseline pretreatment blood. Documented treatment: 15 Gy SBRT to primary tumor, nephrectomy 4 weeks later. The tumor was a clear cell renal cell carcinoma. The repertoire was sequenced with immunoSEQ multiplex PCR; TCRdb's copy has only in-frame clones and lacks some. The sample has roughly 100,000 clones; 82% are singletons. Unmatched junction bases numbered 1, after V lost 6 bases and J lost 5 bases. The germline V gene encodes CDR1 MNHNS and CDR2 SASEGT. The CDR3 runs 13 residues.

This clonotype was sampled from a man aged 55-75 years with renal cell carcinoma. The chain employs TRBV6-1 and TRBJ2-5; 12 bases align to TRBD2. Specimen: blood, collected from a patient whose treatment included radiotherapy and nephrectomy. The DNA for the CDR3 is TGTGCCAGCAGGACTAGCGGGAGTGAGACCCAGTACTTC. It yields the protein CASRTSGSETQYF.